The 3 T cell receptor beta chains listed next were all sequenced from one sample in a study of Ad26.COV2.S vaccination and SARS-CoV-2 variants. Libraries were prepared by immunoSEQ multiplex PCR; TCRdb keeps only in-frame clonotypes and omits some of them. Of fewer than 500,000 clones detected, about 92% appear once; the ten largest clones hold approximately 4.3%. Treatment in this sample: around 19 received Ad26.COV2.S at low or high dose, single or two shots; 5 received placebo; per-sample allocation not given. All samples were drawn on day 63, counting from the first vaccine or placebo injection. The source was peripheral blood, collected in a trial of Ad26.COV2.S vaccine versus placebo. These receptor sequences come from a person aged 18-60 years who received the Ad26.COV2.S COVID-19 vaccine or a placebo.

The rearrangement links TRBV6-1 to TRBJ1-2; D is unclear. V lost 2 bases, J lost 5 bases, and 12 bases lay in between. CDR1 is MNHNS, CDR2 SASEGT, per germline. This CDR3 contains 14 residues. The CDR3 reads CASSENSLGYGYTF. DNA of the CDR3: TGTGCCAGCAGTGAAAACAGCCTGGGGTATGGCTACACCTTC.

The chain employs TRBV5-1 and TRBJ2-5, with D tentatively TRBD1 or TRBD2 (5 bases each). The germline V gene encodes CDR1 SGHRS and CDR2 YFSETQ. Trimming removed 0 bases at V and 5 bases at J, with 14 bases between. The CDR3 has 15 residues. The CDR3 region is CASSLAGGGFETQYF. Written as DNA, the CDR3 is TGCGCCAGCAGCTTGGCCGGTGGGGGATTTGAGACCCAGTACTTC.

In its sample, this clone was seen a few times. This sequence joins TRBV27 and TRBJ2-7; D possibly corresponds to TRBD2 (7 bases). This CDR3 comprises 14 residues. V was shortened by 8 bases and J by 1 base, with 15 bases between the two germline ends. Germline CDR1 MNHEY, CDR2 SMNVEV (reference sequence). The CDR3 sequence is CASRTGRGSYEQYF. In DNA form, the CDR3 reads TGTGCCAGCCGCACAGGGAGGGGGTCCTACGAGCAGTACTTC.